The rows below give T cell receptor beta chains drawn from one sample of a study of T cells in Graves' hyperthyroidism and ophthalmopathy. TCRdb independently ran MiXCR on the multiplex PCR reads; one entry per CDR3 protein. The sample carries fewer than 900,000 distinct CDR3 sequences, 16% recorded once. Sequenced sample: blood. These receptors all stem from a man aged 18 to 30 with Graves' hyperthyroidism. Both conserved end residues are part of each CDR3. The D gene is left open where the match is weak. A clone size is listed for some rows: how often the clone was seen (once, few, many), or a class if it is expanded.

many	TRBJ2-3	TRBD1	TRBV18	TGTGCCAGCTCACCCGGGACAGGGATCACAGATACGCAGTATTTT	CASSPGTGITDTQYF
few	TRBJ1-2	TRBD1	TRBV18	TGTGCCAGCTCAACCAGACAGGGGGTTAACTATGGCTACACCTTC	CASSTRQGVNYGYTF
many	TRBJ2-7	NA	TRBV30	TGTGCCTGGAGTCCGTCATCCGTCTCCTACGAGCAGTACTTC	CAWSPSSVSYEQYF
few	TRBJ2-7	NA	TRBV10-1	TGCGCCAGCAGCCCAGGGACGGGCCTGAGCTCCTACGAGCAGTACTTC	CASSPGTGLSSYEQYF
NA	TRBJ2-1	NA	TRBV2	TGTGCCAGCAGTGAATCTCAGGACCATGAGCAGTTCTTC	CASSESQDHEQFF
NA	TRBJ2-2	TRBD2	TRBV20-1	TGCAGTGCTCCGGGACTAGCGGGAGGGCCAGGGACCGGGGAGCTGTTTTTT	CSAPGLAGGPGTGELFF
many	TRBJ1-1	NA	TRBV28	TGTGCCAGCAGTCTGATTCGCCGAAGTGGGACTGAAGCTTTCTTT	CASSLIRRSGTEAFF
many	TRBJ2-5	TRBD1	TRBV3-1	TGTGCCAGCAGCCAAGGACCAGGGGGAGAGGAGACCCAGTACTTC	CASSQGPGGEETQYF
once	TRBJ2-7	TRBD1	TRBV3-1	TGTGCCAGCAGCCACCCCCAGACAGGGGACGAGCAGTACTTC	CASSHPQTGDEQYF
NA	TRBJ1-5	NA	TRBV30	TGTGCCTGGAGCGATACCCCTTTTCAGCCCCAGCATTTT	CAWSDTPFQPQHF
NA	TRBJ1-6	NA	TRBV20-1	TGCAGTGCTAGAGATGTAAAGGTCTCCTATAATTCACCCCTCCACTTT	CSARDVKVSYNSPLHF
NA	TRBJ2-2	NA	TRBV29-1	TGCAGCGTTGAGGGAAAACATTACGGGGAGCTGTTTTTT	CSVEGKHYGELFF
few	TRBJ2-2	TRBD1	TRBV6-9	TGTGCCAGCAGTTATCAGACAGGGGGTAACGGGGAGCTGTTTTTT	CASSYQTGGNGELFF
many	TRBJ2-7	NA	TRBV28	TGTGCCAGCAGTTTATCGCGACTGGGGGTCGAGCAGTACTTC	CASSLSRLGVEQYF
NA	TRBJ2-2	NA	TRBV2	TGTGCCAGCGAAATAACGCGGGGTCCCGGGGAGCTGTTTTTT	CASEITRGPGELFF
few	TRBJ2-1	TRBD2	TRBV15	TGTGCCACCAGCAGAGTGAGTAGCGGGAATGAGCAGTTCTTC	CATSRVSSGNEQFF
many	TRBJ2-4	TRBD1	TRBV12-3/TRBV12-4	TGTGCCAGCAGTTCACATACAGGGGGTACCAAAAACATTCAGTACTTC	CASSSHTGGTKNIQYF
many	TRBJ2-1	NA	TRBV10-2	TGCGCCAGCAATTGGGTATACTACAATGAGCAGTTCTTC	CASNWVYYNEQFF
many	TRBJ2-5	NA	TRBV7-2	TGTGCCAGCAGTTCGAGACGGGGACCCGGAGAGACCCAGTACTTC	CASSSRRGPGETQYF
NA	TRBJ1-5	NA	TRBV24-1	TGTGCCACCAGTGACCAGGGTCGAAATCAGCCCCAGCATTTT	CATSDQGRNQPQHF
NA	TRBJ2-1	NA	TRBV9	TGTGCCAGCAGCGTGGACCCTAGGTTGTCCAATGAGCAGTTCTTC	CASSVDPRLSNEQFF
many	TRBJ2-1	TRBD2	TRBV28	TGTGCCAGCAGTACGACTAGCGGGGGGGGAGTTGAGCAGTTCTTC	CASSTTSGGGVEQFF
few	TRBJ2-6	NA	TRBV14	TGTGCCAGCAGCAACTACTTCTCTGGGGCCAACGTCCTGACTTTC	CASSNYFSGANVLTF
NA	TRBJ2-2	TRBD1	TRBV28	TGTGCCAGCAGGACGGGGACAGGGTACTCGAACACCGGGGAGCTGTTTTTT	CASRTGTGYSNTGELFF
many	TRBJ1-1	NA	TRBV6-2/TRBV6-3	TGTGCCAGCAGAACCCCGGGGAACACTGAAGCTTTCTTT	CASRTPGNTEAFF
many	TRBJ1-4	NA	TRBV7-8	TGTGCCAGCAGCTTAGGGGGAATCACTAATGAAAAACTGTTTTTT	CASSLGGITNEKLFF
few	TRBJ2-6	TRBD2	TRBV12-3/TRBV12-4	TGTGCCAGCAGTTTGAGGACTAGCGGGAGGACTGGGGCCAACGTCCTGACTTTC	CASSLRTSGRTGANVLTF
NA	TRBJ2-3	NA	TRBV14	TGTGCCAGCAGTCCAAGGTCCCCTCGAGGAGATACGCAGTATTTT	CASSPRSPRGDTQYF
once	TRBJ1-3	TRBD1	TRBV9	TGTGCCAGCAGCGTAGGGGGACAGGGACTCTCTGGAAACACCATATATTTT	CASSVGGQGLSGNTIYF
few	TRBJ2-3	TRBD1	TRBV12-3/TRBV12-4	TGTGCCAGCAGTTTATCCGGGACAGGGGGGGATACGCAGTATTTT	CASSLSGTGGDTQYF
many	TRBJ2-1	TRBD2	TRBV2	TGTGCCAGCAGTGTCCTGCGGGAGCGCTTTGAGCAGTTCTTC	CASSVLRERFEQFF
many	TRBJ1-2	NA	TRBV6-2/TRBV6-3	TGTGCCAGCAGTTTGTTTTGGCCGCACAGGGACCATGGCTACACCTTC	CASSLFWPHRDHGYTF
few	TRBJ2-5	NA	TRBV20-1	TGCAGTGCTAAACCGGGACCCCAGCCCGGAGAGACCCAGTACTTC	CSAKPGPQPGETQYF
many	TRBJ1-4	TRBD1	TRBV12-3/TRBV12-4	TGTGCCAGCAGTTTCCTAGGACAGGGGGTCGAAAAACTGTTTTTT	CASSFLGQGVEKLFF
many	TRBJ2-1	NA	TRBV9	TGTGCCAGCAGCGGTATCTACAATGAGCAGTTCTTC	CASSGIYNEQFF
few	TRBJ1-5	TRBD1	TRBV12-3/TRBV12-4	TGTGCCAGCATGGGGTCAGGGGGGTCCCATCAGCCCCAGCATTTT	CASMGSGGSHQPQHF
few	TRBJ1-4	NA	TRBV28	TGTGCCAGCAGCGCGGGGGGCGGCGGTGAAAAACTGTTTTTT	CASSAGGGGEKLFF
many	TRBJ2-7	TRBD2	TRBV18	TGTGCCAGCTCTTCCGGGACTAGCTCCGTAGGGTACGAGCAGTACTTC	CASSSGTSSVGYEQYF
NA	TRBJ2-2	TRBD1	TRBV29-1	TGCAGCGTTCTCAGGGGGCGCAGCGGGGAGCTGTTTTTT	CSVLRGRSGELFF
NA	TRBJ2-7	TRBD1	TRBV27	TGTGCCAGCAGTTCGCGGACAGGGATGTACGAGCAGTACTTC	CASSSRTGMYEQYF
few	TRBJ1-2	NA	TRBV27	TGTGCCAGCAGCAGCCTCGGGGTGGGTAACTATGGCTACACCTTC	CASSSLGVGNYGYTF
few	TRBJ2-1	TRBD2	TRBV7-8	TGTGCCAGCAGCTTAGGCCCTCTCCGCGGGAGGGCCCACAATGAGCAGTTCTTC	CASSLGPLRGRAHNEQFF
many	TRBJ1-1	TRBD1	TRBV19	TGTGCCAGTAGTGTTTCCGGGACAGCGAACACTGAAGCTTTCTTT	CASSVSGTANTEAFF
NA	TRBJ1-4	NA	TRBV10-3	TGTGCCATCAGGGGGGACGATGAAAAACTGTTTTTT	CAIRGDDEKLFF
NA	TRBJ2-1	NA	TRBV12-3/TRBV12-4	TGTGCCAGCAGTCCCCGGGCTCTCAACAATGAGCAGTTCTTC	CASSPRALNNEQFF
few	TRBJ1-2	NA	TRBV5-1	TGCGCCAGCAGCACCGGACAGACGGGCCCGTATGGCTACACCTTC	CASSTGQTGPYGYTF
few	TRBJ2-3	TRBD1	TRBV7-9	TGTGCCAGCAGCTTACCTCCAGGGGGACCGAGGGGCACAGATACGCAGTATTTT	CASSLPPGGPRGTDTQYF
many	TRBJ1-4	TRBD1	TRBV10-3	TGTGCCATCAGTGCGAAGGGGGCGGGTGAAAAACTGTTTTTT	CAISAKGAGEKLFF
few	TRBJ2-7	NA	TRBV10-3	TGTGCCATCAGTGAAGGGGACAAAAAATCCTACGAGCAGTACTTC	CAISEGDKKSYEQYF
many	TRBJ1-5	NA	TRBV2	TGTGCCAGCAGTGAATTTAAGGCCAGAGAGCCCCAGCATTTT	CASSEFKAREPQHF
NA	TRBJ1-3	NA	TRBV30	TGTGCCTGGAGTCGGACTCTCTCTGGAAACACCATATATTTT	CAWSRTLSGNTIYF